The clone carrying this TCR beta chain was observed once. Its antigen is as yet unknown. The same CDR3 is also encoded by other DNA sequences in this sample. CDR1 and CDR2 (germline): KGHSH, LQKENI. The germline V and J ends were trimmed by 2 bases and 1 base, with 7 bases remaining between them. CDR3 size: 14 residues. These data originate in a study of shared clonotypes between healthy human individuals. Study in general: The donors, two women and a few men, were aged 18 to 49.

Study-level points and caveats: Only blood samples were collected, and tissue repertoires likely differ.

TCRdb's table, derived via immunoSEQ multiplex PCR, lists solely in-frame clones and lacks some. The table records 2 million to 2.5 million clones, roughly 90% of them present only once. The source material was naive CD4+ T cells from PBMCs. This sample's subset: CD45RA+ positively selected. The J gene is TRBJ2-3, the V gene TRBV18; D remains unclear. This sequence was found in a man younger than 35 in good health. Some clones in this sample may be carry-over from other donors' samples. CDR3 loop: CASSPTSGTDTQYF. In DNA, the CDR3 is TGTGCCAGCTCACCAACATCTGGCACAGATACGCAGTATTTT.